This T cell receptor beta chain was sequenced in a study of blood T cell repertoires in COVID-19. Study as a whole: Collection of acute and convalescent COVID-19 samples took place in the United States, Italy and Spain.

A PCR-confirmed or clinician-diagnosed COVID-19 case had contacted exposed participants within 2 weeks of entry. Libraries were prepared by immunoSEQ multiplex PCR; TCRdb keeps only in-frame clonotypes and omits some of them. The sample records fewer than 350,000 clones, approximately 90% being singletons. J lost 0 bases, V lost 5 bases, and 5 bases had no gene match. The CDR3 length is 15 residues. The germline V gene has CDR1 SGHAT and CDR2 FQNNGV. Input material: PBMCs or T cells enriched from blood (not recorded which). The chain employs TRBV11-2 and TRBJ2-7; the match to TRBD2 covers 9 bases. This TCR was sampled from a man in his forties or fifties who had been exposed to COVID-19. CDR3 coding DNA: TGTGCCAGCAGCCCGAGCGGGGGGAGCTCCTACGAGCAGTACTTC. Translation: CASSPSGGSSYEQYF.